These 13 T cell receptor beta chains originate from one sample sequenced in a study of metastatic and nonmetastatic thyroid tumors. No treatment of any kind had been given to any patient before thyroid surgery. TCRdb re-analyzed the PCR reads through MiXCR. The top ten hold 21% of the sample, which has tens of thousands of clones, 4% to 5% seen once. Sequenced input: blood. These receptor sequences come from a female donor with papillary thyroid cancer or a benign thyroid nodule (not recorded which). Some clones in this sample may be carry-over from other donors' samples.

This clone was seen a few times. This chain connects TRBV27 to TRBJ2-7; D remains ambiguous. Deletions cut 4 bases from V and 3 bases from J, with 13 bases between. The germline CDR1 and CDR2 sequences are MNHEY and SMNVEV (reference sequence). This CDR3 is 14 amino acids long. The chain's CDR3 is CASSSTVGFYEQYF. The CDR3 region has the DNA TGTGCCAGCAGTTCTACAGTGGGCTTCTACGAGCAGTACTTC.

The V and J genes are TRBV20-1 and TRBJ2-3; 9 bases map to TRBD2. Germline V lookup: CDR1 DFQATT, CDR2 SNEGSKA (reference sequence). V gave up 0 bases and J gave up 6 bases; unmatched junction bases: 10. There are 16 residues in the CDR3. The CDR3 DNA sequence: TGCAGTGCTAGAGATACTGCGGGGGGGGCCTGGGATACGCAGTATTTT. This codes for CSARDTAGGAWDTQYF.

This clone came up a few times. The chain couples TRBV11-3 to TRBJ2-1, with TRBD2 matching over 7 bases. Germline values: CDR1 SGHNT, CDR2 YENEEA. V dropped 1 base and J dropped 6; count of bases not matched to a gene: 6. This CDR3 comprises 15 residues. CDR3 coding DNA: TGTGCCAGCAGCTTAGGGCGGGAGTATCGCAATGAGCAGTTCTTC. It specifies CASSLGREYRNEQFF.

Notes on this clone: The junction differs from germline at one of its ends, possibly a read error. The V and J genes are TRBV19 and TRBJ1-5; possibly TRBD1 for D (5 bases). The V gene's germline CDR1 is LNHDA and CDR2 SQIVND (reference sequence). The CDR3 spans 17 residues. CDR3 sequence (DNA): TGTGCCAGTAGTATTCTGGGGGACGATTATAGCAATCATCCCCAGCACTTT. This gives the protein CASSILGDDYSNHPQHF.

This clone was picked up a small number of times. This CDR3 is missing its conserved last phenylalanine or tryptophan, likely due to a read error. The chain carries TRBV29-1 and TRBJ2-7; D is ambiguous. Trimming removed 7 bases from V and 6 bases from J, with 16 bases in between. The germline CDR1 and CDR2 sequences are SQVTM and ANQGSEA. This CDR3 is built from 12 residues. CDR3 residues: CSAGPSVGEQYS. CDR3 nucleotide sequence: TGCAGCGCCGGGCCGTCAGTCGGCGAGCAGTACTCC.

This clone showed up just a few times. V gene TRBV19 combines with J gene TRBJ2-2; 11 bases map to TRBD2. This CDR3 region has 15 residues. Germline CDR1 LNHDA, CDR2 SQIVND (reference sequence). Germline trimming cut 9 bases from V and 5 bases from J; bases unmatched to any gene: 8. This chain's CDR3 is CASTSLAGDTGELFF. The CDR3 bases are TGTGCCAGCACGTCACTAGCGGGAGATACCGGGGAGCTGTTTTTT.

The chain couples TRBV19 to TRBJ2-1; D call uncertain. Deletions cut 8 bases from V and 5 bases from J, with 10 bases between. Germline CDR1 and CDR2: LNHDA and SQIVND (reference sequence). The CDR3 length is 12 residues. The chain's CDR3 is CASAIVNNEQFF. DNA of the CDR3: TGTGCCAGTGCTATCGTGAACAATGAGCAGTTCTTC. Combining the CDR3 with reference TRBV19 and TRBJ2-1 gives the whole variable domain DGGITQSPKYLFRKEGQNVTLSCEQNLNHDAMYWYRQDPGQGLRLIYYSQIVNDFQKGDIAEGYSVSREKKESFPLTVTSAQKNPTAFYLCASAIVNNEQFFGPGTRLTVL.

This clone turned up a few times. The V and J genes are TRBV28 and TRBJ2-1; D possibly uses TRBD1 or TRBD2 (5 bases each). CDR3 length: 15 amino acids. V dropped 4 bases and J dropped 3 bases, with 13 bases sitting between them. The germline CDR1 and CDR2 sequences are MDHEN and SYDVKM. The CDR3 DNA follows: TGTGCCAGCAGTTCCGGCCGGGACGGCTACAATGAGCAGTTCTTC. Its translation: CASSSGRDGYNEQFF.

The table lists this clone with a few counts. V gene TRBV20-1 combines with J gene TRBJ1-2; unclear D gene. The germline CDR1 and CDR2 sequences are DFQATT and SNEGSKA (reference sequence). The CDR3 loop spans 12 amino acids. V lost 4 bases and J lost 0, with 6 bases in between. For the CDR3, the DNA is TGCAGTGCTAAGACATCTAACTATGGCTACACCTTC. Its protein product is CSAKTSNYGYTF.

CDR3 DNA sequence: TGTGCCAGCAGTTACCTAATATCCCGGGAGATTTCCTACAATGAGCAGTTCTTC. This codes for CASSYLISREISYNEQFF. The J gene is TRBJ2-1, the V gene TRBV6-2 or TRBV6-3; perhaps TRBD2 as D (6 bases). The CDR3 runs 18 residues. The ends were cut back, 2 bases at V and 1 base at J, with 18 bases in the middle. Germline assignment: CDR1 MNHEY and CDR2 SVGEGT.

The J gene is TRBJ2-7, the V gene TRBV6-2 or TRBV6-3; 8 bases align to TRBD1. Germline V lookup: CDR1 MNHEY, CDR2 SVGEGT. The CDR3 spans 13 residues. The V and J ends lost 7 bases and 0 bases, in that order; junction bases with no gene match: 2. Here the CDR3 reads CASMGQDSYEQYF. The CDR3 DNA reads TGTGCCAGCATGGGACAGGACTCCTACGAGCAGTACTTC.

This clone was found many times. The chain is built from TRBV20-1 and TRBJ2-1; D is tentatively TRBD1 or TRBD2 (5 bases each). This CDR3 is 12 amino acids long. Germline CDR1 and CDR2: DFQATT and SNEGSKA (reference sequence). With 3 bases removed from V and 11 bases from J, the gap between germline ends came to 14 bases. The CDR3 loop reads CSASRQPGQQFF. CDR3 coding DNA: TGCAGTGCTAGCCGCCAACCGGGACAGCAGTTCTTC.

This chain connects TRBV6-4 to TRBJ1-2; D might be TRBD1 (5 bases). V lost 6 bases, J lost 4 bases, and 15 bases lay in between. The CDR3 runs 14 residues. Looked up from germline, CDR1 is MRHNA and CDR2 is SNTAGT. The CDR3 DNA follows: TGTGCCAGCAGATCGGGACTCACCAGCTATGGCTACACCTTC. It translates to CASRSGLTSYGYTF.